Sequencing of this T cell receptor (beta chain) was carried out in a study of cytomegalovirus exposure and HLA in healthy donors. About the study: The 110 or so validation repertoires used a platform that matched the one used for the roughly 700 first-cohort repertoires, as a later analysis reported.

The V and J ends lost 3 bases and 2 bases, in that order; junction bases with no gene match: 7. The germline CDR1 and CDR2 sequences are SGHTA and FQGNSA. The length of the CDR3 is 15 residues. Sequenced by immunoSEQ multiplex PCR; TCRdb stores in-frame clones only, minus some. The sample consists of approximately 160,000 clones, 91% of them appearing once. The receptor was derived from a woman under 30 in good health and CMV-seropositive. The gene calls are TRBV7-2 and TRBJ2-7, with 7 bases matching TRBD2. Sequencing was done on a sample of PBMCs. CDR3 region: CASSFQRGATYEQYF. As DNA, the CDR3 is TGTGCCAGCAGCTTCCAGCGGGGCGCCACCTACGAGCAGTACTTC.